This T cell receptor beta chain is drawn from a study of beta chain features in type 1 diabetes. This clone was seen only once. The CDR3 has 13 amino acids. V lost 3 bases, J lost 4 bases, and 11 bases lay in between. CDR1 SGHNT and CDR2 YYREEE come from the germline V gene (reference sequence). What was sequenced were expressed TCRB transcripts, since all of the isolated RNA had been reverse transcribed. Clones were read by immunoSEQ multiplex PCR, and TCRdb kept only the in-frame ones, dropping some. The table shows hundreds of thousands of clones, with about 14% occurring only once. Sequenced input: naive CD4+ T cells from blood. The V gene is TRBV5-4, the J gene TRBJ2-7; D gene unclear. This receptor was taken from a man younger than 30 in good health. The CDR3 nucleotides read TGTGCCAGCAGCTCCAGTAGTACTTACGAGCAGTACTTC. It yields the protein CASSSSSTYEQYF.